The rows below give T cell receptor beta chains drawn from one sample of a study of CD8 T cells in Susac syndrome. TCRdb independently ran MiXCR on the immunoSEQ multiplex PCR reads; one entry per CDR3 protein. The sample carries 100,000 or so distinct CDR3 sequences, about 93% recorded once. Sequencing input: CD4+ T cells from PBMCs. Source of these receptors: a human donor in good health. The CDR3 runs from the conserved cysteine through the conserved F or W. Fields, in order: D gene, V gene, clone size, J gene, CDR3 protein, CDR3 DNA. The D gene is left open where the match is weak. The listing skips clone size in some rows; elsewhere it reads once, few, many or a size class.

d_gene: .
v_gene: TRBV5-1
abundance: .
j_gene: TRBJ1-5
CDR3aa: CASSLSTGLQPQHF
CDR3nt: TGCGCCAGCAGCTTGTCTACAGGTCTCCAGCCCCAGCATTTT

d_gene: .
v_gene: TRBV19
abundance: .
j_gene: TRBJ2-5
CDR3aa: CASSPQKLAKETQYF
CDR3nt: TGTGCCAGTAGTCCCCAGAAGTTAGCTAAGGAGACCCAGTACTTC

d_gene: .
v_gene: TRBV11-2
abundance: .
j_gene: TRBJ2-1
CDR3aa: CASSRTSGTPADEQFF
CDR3nt: TGTGCCAGCAGTCGAACTTCCGGGACGCCCGCGGATGAGCAGTTCTTC

d_gene: .
v_gene: TRBV24-1
abundance: .
j_gene: TRBJ2-2
CDR3aa: CATSDFGRGSYTGELFF
CDR3nt: TGTGCCACCAGTGATTTCGGCAGGGGTTCATACACCGGGGAGCTGTTTTTT

d_gene: .
v_gene: TRBV5-4
abundance: .
j_gene: TRBJ2-7
CDR3aa: CASTSPSSYEQYF
CDR3nt: TGTGCCAGCACTTCACCGAGCTCCTACGAGCAGTACTTC

d_gene: TRBD2
v_gene: TRBV6-2/TRBV6-3
abundance: once
j_gene: TRBJ2-1
CDR3aa: CASSPSSGRAYSEQFF
CDR3nt: TGTGCCAGCAGTCCTTCTAGCGGGAGGGCGTATAGTGAGCAGTTCTTC

d_gene: .
v_gene: TRBV29-1
abundance: .
j_gene: TRBJ1-2
CDR3aa: CSVELPGVYGYTF
CDR3nt: TGCAGCGTTGAACTTCCGGGAGTCTATGGCTACACCTTC

d_gene: .
v_gene: TRBV5-1
abundance: few
j_gene: TRBJ2-3
CDR3aa: CASSLVRGRTDTQYF
CDR3nt: TGCGCCAGCAGCTTGGTGAGGGGTCGCACAGATACGCAGTATTTT

d_gene: TRBD2
v_gene: TRBV7-8
abundance: .
j_gene: TRBJ2-2
CDR3aa: CASSPEGLAENTGELFF
CDR3nt: TGTGCCAGCAGCCCCGAGGGACTAGCGGAGAACACCGGGGAGCTGTTTTTT

d_gene: TRBD2
v_gene: TRBV27
abundance: once
j_gene: TRBJ2-7
CDR3aa: CASSLVIRGDPYEQYF
CDR3nt: TGTGCCAGCAGTTTAGTAATACGGGGGGACCCCTACGAGCAGTACTTC

d_gene: .
v_gene: TRBV18
abundance: .
j_gene: TRBJ2-2
CDR3aa: CASSSQQGLYTGELFF
CDR3nt: TGTGCCAGCTCTTCCCAGCAGGGCTTGTACACCGGGGAGCTGTTTTTT

d_gene: .
v_gene: TRBV19
abundance: .
j_gene: TRBJ2-7
CDR3aa: CASSIGQAYEQYF
CDR3nt: TGTGCCAGTAGTATAGGACAGGCCTACGAGCAGTACTTC

d_gene: .
v_gene: TRBV19
abundance: once
j_gene: TRBJ2-5
CDR3aa: CASSIGRGQETQYF
CDR3nt: TGTGCCAGTAGTATTGGTCGAGGCCAAGAGACCCAGTACTTC

d_gene: .
v_gene: TRBV18
abundance: .
j_gene: TRBJ1-1
CDR3aa: CASRQVSTEAFF
CDR3nt: TGTGCCAGCCGACAGGTATCCACTGAAGCTTTCTTT

d_gene: TRBD2
v_gene: TRBV4-2
abundance: .
j_gene: TRBJ2-7
CDR3aa: CASSQRLAGGYEQYF
CDR3nt: TGTGCCAGCAGCCAAAGGCTAGCGGGAGGCTACGAGCAGTACTTC

d_gene: .
v_gene: TRBV12-3/TRBV12-4
abundance: .
j_gene: TRBJ2-7
CDR3aa: CASRAGSSYEQYF
CDR3nt: TGTGCCAGCAGGGCTGGGAGCTCCTACGAGCAGTACTTC

d_gene: TRBD1
v_gene: TRBV7-6
abundance: .
j_gene: TRBJ2-7
CDR3aa: CASSYGQGEQYF
CDR3nt: TGTGCCAGCAGCTACGGACAGGGAGAGCAGTACTTC

d_gene: TRBD2
v_gene: TRBV5-1
abundance: .
j_gene: TRBJ2-1
CDR3aa: CASSLGTSLHEQFF
CDR3nt: TGCGCCAGCAGCTTGGGGACTAGTCTCCATGAGCAGTTCTTC

d_gene: TRBD1
v_gene: TRBV29-1
abundance: .
j_gene: TRBJ2-1
CDR3aa: CSVGQGTDEQFF
CDR3nt: TGCAGCGTTGGACAGGGTACCGATGAGCAGTTCTTC

d_gene: .
v_gene: TRBV21-1
abundance: .
j_gene: TRBJ2-5
CDR3aa: CASSKRARPGETQYF
CDR3nt: TGTGCCAGCAGCAAACGAGCCAGGCCCGGGGAGACCCAGTACTTC

d_gene: .
v_gene: TRBV7-2
abundance: .
j_gene: TRBJ2-7
CDR3aa: CASKRDSAYEQYF
CDR3nt: TGTGCCAGCAAAAGGGACTCAGCCTACGAGCAGTACTTC

d_gene: .
v_gene: TRBV21-1
abundance: .
j_gene: TRBJ1-1
CDR3aa: CASTPRGAEAFF
CDR3nt: TGTGCCAGCACTCCCCGGGGCGCTGAAGCTTTCTTT

d_gene: .
v_gene: TRBV28
abundance: .
j_gene: TRBJ1-5
CDR3aa: CASRTARAAGNQPQHF
CDR3nt: TGTGCCAGCAGGACCGCCAGGGCAGCCGGGAATCAGCCCCAGCATTTT

d_gene: .
v_gene: TRBV6-5
abundance: .
j_gene: TRBJ2-3
CDR3aa: CASNEGGTDTQYF
CDR3nt: TGTGCCAGCAATGAGGGGGGCACAGATACGCAGTATTTT

d_gene: TRBD2
v_gene: TRBV7-6
abundance: .
j_gene: TRBJ2-3
CDR3aa: CASVAGGGLTDTQYF
CDR3nt: TGTGCCAGCGTCGCGGGAGGAGGTCTCACAGATACGCAGTATTTT

d_gene: .
v_gene: TRBV2
abundance: .
j_gene: TRBJ1-6
CDR3aa: CASSERTAITNSPLHF
CDR3nt: TGTGCCAGCAGTGAGAGGACGGCAATTACTAATTCACCCCTCCACTTT

d_gene: .
v_gene: TRBV5-4
abundance: .
j_gene: TRBJ2-1
CDR3aa: CASSVGPDNEQFF
CDR3nt: TGTGCCAGCAGCGTGGGACCCGACAATGAGCAGTTCTTC

d_gene: .
v_gene: TRBV4-1
abundance: few
j_gene: TRBJ1-2
CDR3aa: CASSHRVTDGYTF
CDR3nt: TGCGCCAGCAGCCACCGAGTGACAGATGGCTACACCTTC

d_gene: .
v_gene: TRBV6-2/TRBV6-3
abundance: .
j_gene: TRBJ1-2
CDR3aa: CASSYSGLDRLYGYTF
CDR3nt: TGTGCCAGCAGTTACTCGGGATTGGACAGATTGTATGGCTACACCTTC

d_gene: TRBD2
v_gene: TRBV2
abundance: .
j_gene: TRBJ2-7
CDR3aa: CASTGAAGGPYEQYF
CDR3nt: TGTGCCAGCACCGGCGCAGCGGGGGGCCCCTACGAGCAGTACTTC

d_gene: .
v_gene: TRBV2
abundance: .
j_gene: TRBJ1-1
CDR3aa: CASSAGDTEAFF
CDR3nt: TGTGCCAGCAGTGCAGGGGACACTGAAGCTTTCTTT

d_gene: .
v_gene: TRBV5-1
abundance: .
j_gene: TRBJ2-3
CDR3aa: CASSLVIAGTDTQYF
CDR3nt: TGCGCCAGCAGCTTGGTGATAGCGGGCACAGATACGCAGTATTTT

d_gene: .
v_gene: TRBV2
abundance: .
j_gene: TRBJ2-7
CDR3aa: CASTRLGSSYEQYF
CDR3nt: TGTGCCAGCACCAGATTGGGGAGCTCCTACGAGCAGTACTTC

d_gene: TRBD1
v_gene: TRBV7-2
abundance: .
j_gene: TRBJ1-5
CDR3aa: CASSLGRTGYQPQHF
CDR3nt: TGTGCCAGCAGCTTAGGCAGGACAGGGTATCAGCCCCAGCATTTT

d_gene: .
v_gene: TRBV5-1
abundance: .
j_gene: TRBJ1-2
CDR3aa: CASSLEGLGPYGYTF
CDR3nt: TGCGCCAGCAGCTTGGAAGGGTTGGGGCCCTATGGCTACACCTTC

d_gene: .
v_gene: TRBV11-2
abundance: .
j_gene: TRBJ2-6
CDR3aa: CASSLAALGANVLTF
CDR3nt: TGTGCCAGCAGCTTAGCCGCCCTAGGGGCCAACGTCCTGACTTTC

d_gene: TRBD1
v_gene: TRBV7-2
abundance: once
j_gene: TRBJ2-1
CDR3aa: CASSFRGSYNEQFF
CDR3nt: TGTGCCAGCAGCTTCAGGGGGTCCTACAATGAGCAGTTCTTC

d_gene: .
v_gene: TRBV6-5
abundance: .
j_gene: TRBJ2-1
CDR3aa: CASSPERAVYNEQFF
CDR3nt: TGTGCCAGCAGTCCGGAGCGGGCAGTCTACAATGAGCAGTTCTTC

d_gene: .
v_gene: TRBV13
abundance: once
j_gene: TRBJ1-4
CDR3aa: CASSSYHQAGDEKLFF
CDR3nt: TGTGCCAGCAGCTCGTACCATCAGGCGGGGGATGAAAAACTGTTTTTT

d_gene: TRBD2
v_gene: TRBV27
abundance: .
j_gene: TRBJ2-1
CDR3aa: CASSRTSGRESEQFF
CDR3nt: TGTGCCAGCAGCAGGACTAGCGGGAGAGAAAGTGAGCAGTTCTTC

d_gene: TRBD2
v_gene: TRBV7-2
abundance: .
j_gene: TRBJ2-7
CDR3aa: CASRHSPFRGRMYEQYF
CDR3nt: TGTGCCAGCAGACATTCCCCCTTTCGCGGGAGAATGTACGAGCAGTACTTC

d_gene: .
v_gene: TRBV9
abundance: .
j_gene: TRBJ1-2
CDR3aa: CASSVATSGTYGYTF
CDR3nt: TGTGCCAGCAGCGTAGCTACATCGGGGACCTATGGCTACACCTTC